These 21 T cell receptor beta chains were all obtained from the same sample, sequenced in a study of cytomegalovirus exposure and HLA in healthy donors. PCR employed 60 Vbeta and 13 Jbeta primers. The repertoire was sequenced with immunoSEQ multiplex PCR; TCRdb's copy has only in-frame clones and lacks some. The profile shows 180,000 or so clones, around 77% of them singletons. The sample comprised PBMCs. Receptors were obtained from a woman in her twenties or thirties in good health and CMV-seropositive.

CDR3 DNA sequence: TGTGCCAGCAGTCTGGACAGGGGTAGGGACACTGAAGCTTTCTTT. Amino acids: CASSLDRGRDTEAFF. The V gene is TRBV28, the J gene TRBJ1-1; 9 positions agree with TRBD1. V was pared by 5 bases and J by 3 bases, with 7 bases of the junction left unmatched. This CDR3 contains 15 residues. Per germline, CDR1 MDHEN and CDR2 SYDVKM.

This clone appeared a single time. This chain links TRBV6-5 with TRBJ2-1; TRBD2 matches at 13 bases. V gave up 7 bases and J gave up 15 bases; unmatched junction bases: 6. CDR3 length: 12 residues. Germline V gene sequence: CDR1 MNHEY, CDR2 SVGAGI. This chain's CDR3 is CASTSTSGRAFF. In DNA form, the CDR3 reads TGTGCCAGCACTTCAACTAGCGGGAGGGCGTTCTTC.

The chain couples TRBV2 to TRBJ1-5; D is ambiguous. V gave up 1 base and J gave up 6 bases, with 13 bases separating them. The CDR3 sequence is 15 residues long. CDR1 SNHLY and CDR2 FYNNEI come from the germline V gene. For the CDR3, the DNA is TGTGCCAGCAGTGAAGGCCGGCAAGCTAGTCAGCCCCAGCATTTT. Translating it yields CASSEGRQASQPQHF.

This chain links TRBV27 with TRBJ2-2, with D perhaps matching TRBD1 (5 bases). CDR3 size: 15 residues. Per the germline V gene, CDR1 is MNHEY and CDR2 is SMNVEV (reference sequence). V shed 3 bases and J shed 0 bases, with 8 bases lying between them. This CDR3 reads CASSLVGANTGELFF. CDR3 DNA sequence: TGTGCCAGCAGTTTGGTAGGGGCGAACACCGGGGAGCTGTTTTTT.

The chain joins TRBV4-3 to TRBJ1-6, with no clear D. The CDR3 runs to 17 residues. Trimming cost V 0 bases and J 0 bases, with 9 bases left between them. Germline CDR1 reads LGHNA; CDR2 reads YSLEER. In DNA, the CDR3 is TGCGCCAGCAGCCAAGATCCCACTAGCTCCTATAATTCACCCCTCCACTTT. It specifies CASSQDPTSSYNSPLHF.

The chain carries TRBV4-3 and TRBJ1-5; TRBD1 aligns across 10 bases. The CDR3 consists of 18 residues. CDR1 and CDR2 (germline): LGHNA, YSLEER. V lost 1 base to trimming and J lost 2 bases; unmatched junction nucleotides: 8. The CDR3 here is CASSQGLSGTGGNQPQHF. In DNA form, the CDR3 reads TGCGCCAGCAGCCAAGGGCTCTCCGGGACAGGGGGCAATCAGCCCCAGCATTTT.

This clone appeared a few times. The chain joins TRBV7-2 to TRBJ1-1; D might be TRBD1 (5 bases). Germline-derived CDR1 and CDR2 are SGHTA and FQGNSA. Between the trimmed V and J ends, which lost 6 bases and 1 base, there was a span of 9 bases. The CDR3 totals 13 residues. CDR3 sequence reads: CASRRQWNTEAFF. The CDR3 DNA is TGTGCCAGCAGGCGACAGTGGAACACTGAAGCTTTCTTT.

This clone was counted a single time. V and J are TRBV27 and TRBJ2-5, with 7 nucleotides matching TRBD1. The J call could be wrong; TRBJ2-7 is a better fit for the DNA end. Germline V gives CDR1 MNHEY, CDR2 SMNVEV (reference sequence). The length of the CDR3 is 17 residues. The CDR3 DNA reads TGTGCCAGCAGTCCCACCCGACAGGGAAGGGGCTCCTACGAGCAGTACTTC. Translating it yields CASSPTRQGRGSYEQYF.

This clone was seen a single time. The chain is built from TRBV28 and TRBJ1-4; D may be TRBD1 (6 bases). Germline CDR1 and CDR2: MDHEN and SYDVKM. There are 16 residues in the CDR3. Trimming removed 5 bases at V and 4 bases at J, with 17 bases between. CDR3: CASSPPPGQRNEKLFF. For the CDR3, the DNA is TGTGCCAGCAGTCCCCCCCCTGGACAGCGTAATGAAAAACTGTTTTTT.

As to this clone: Other nucleotide sequences from this sample produce the same CDR3. The chain carries TRBV27 and TRBJ1-5; the D is unclear. The CDR3 runs to 14 residues. With 2 bases removed from V and 1 base from J, the gap between germline ends came to 6 bases. Germline loops: CDR1 MNHEY, CDR2 SMNVEV (reference sequence). The CDR3: CASSLGGSNQPQHF. CDR3 coding DNA: TGTGCCAGCAGTTTAGGAGGGAGCAATCAGCCCCAGCATTTT.

The V and J genes are TRBV4-3 and TRBJ1-1; tentative D call: TRBD1 (6 bases). The CDR3 totals 17 residues. Trimming took 4 bases from V and 0 from J, leaving 18 bases between them. CDR1 LGHNA and CDR2 YSLEER come from the germline V gene. CDR3 region: CASSLERSRDMNTEAFF. Here the CDR3 DNA reads TGCGCCAGCAGCCTTGAACGATCGAGGGACATGAACACTGAAGCTTTCTTT.

The rearrangement links TRBV6-5 to TRBJ1-1; D remains unclear. Trimming took 6 bases from V and 1 from J, leaving 9 bases between them. CDR1 is MNHEY, CDR2 SVGAGI, per germline. This CDR3 has 13 residues. CDR3 sequence: CASSDGWNTEAFF. The CDR3 bases are TGTGCCAGCAGCGACGGGTGGAACACTGAAGCTTTCTTT.

V usage is TRBV4-3 and J usage is TRBJ2-3, with D possibly being TRBD2 (5 bases). The CDR3 runs to 15 residues. V was clipped by 4 bases and J by 5 bases, with 16 bases between them. Germline V lookup: CDR1 LGHNA, CDR2 YSLEER. The CDR3: CASSRGGQLGDTQYF. The CDR3 nucleotides are TGCGCCAGCAGCCGCGGCGGGCAGCTTGGAGATACGCAGTATTTT.

This rearrangement joins TRBV28 to TRBJ1-4, with 7 bases matching TRBD1. Per germline, CDR1 MDHEN and CDR2 SYDVKM. V lost 7 bases, J lost 7 bases, and 9 bases stayed unmatched. The CDR3 consists of 14 residues. CDR3 region: CASTKQGPAEKLFF. CDR3 bases: TGTGCCAGCACCAAACAGGGGCCGGCTGAAAAACTGTTTTTT.

This chain connects TRBV19 to TRBJ2-3; maybe TRBD1 (5 bases). The CDR3 loop spans 15 amino acids. V lost 7 bases and J lost 4, with 18 bases in between. Per germline, CDR1 LNHDA and CDR2 SQIVND (reference sequence). CDR3 region: CASTAGRVFADTQYF. The CDR3, as DNA: TGTGCCAGTACCGCAGGCAGGGTGTTCGCAGATACGCAGTATTTT.

This clone was seen a few times. For the CDR3, the DNA is TGTGCCAGCAGCCTCCGAGGGCCCCAGCATTTT. The encoded protein is CASSLRGPQHF. The V and J genes are TRBV14 and TRBJ1-5; no clear D gene. Trimming stripped 4 bases from V and 9 bases from J, with 7 bases between. Germline CDR1 is SGHDN and CDR2 is FVKESK. The CDR3 has 11 amino acids.

V is TRBV5-4 and J is TRBJ2-7; 12 bases align to TRBD2. Unmatched junction bases numbered 6, after V lost 3 bases and J lost 2 bases. CDR1 is SGHNT, CDR2 YYREEE, per germline (reference sequence). The CDR3 loop spans 16 amino acids. CDR3 amino acids: CASSSSTSGGPYEQYF. CDR3 nucleotides: TGTGCCAGCAGCTCATCGACTAGCGGGGGCCCCTACGAGCAGTACTTC.

This sequence joins TRBV7-8 and TRBJ2-3; 9 bases are shared with TRBD2. Germline V gene data show CDR1 as SGHVS and CDR2 as FQNEAQ. CDR3 length equals 19 residues. V was pared by 5 bases and J by 0 bases, with 15 bases of the junction left unmatched. The CDR3 nucleotides are TGTGCCAGCAGCCCCCAGAGCCTAGCGGGGCTAACTAGCACAGATACGCAGTATTTT. Amino acid sequence: CASSPQSLAGLTSTDTQYF.

This chain connects TRBV5-1 to TRBJ2-7; 8 positions match TRBD2. The CDR3 loop spans 18 amino acids. The V segment lost 3 bases and the J segment 4 bases; nucleotides outside the gene matches: 18. Germline values: CDR1 SGHRS, CDR2 YFSETQ. The CDR3 DNA is TGCGCCAGCAGCTCCAACCCCCCCTCGCGGGGGGTAGGTTACGAGCAGTACTTC. Translation: CASSSNPPSRGVGYEQYF.

This clone appeared once. For the CDR3, the DNA is TGCGCCAGCAGCCAAGTGGGACAGGGGATTCAGTACTTC. It specifies CASSQVGQGIQYF. The rearrangement joins TRBV4-3 to TRBJ2-4, with 10 bases lining up with TRBD1. The CDR3 sequence is 13 residues long. V lost 1 base and J lost 10; bases outside the gene matches: 1. Germline CDR1 and CDR2: LGHNA and YSLEER.

The count of this clone is one. The chain uses TRBV29-1 and TRBJ2-7; perhaps TRBD1 as D (7 bases). Trimming cost V 6 bases and J 4 bases, with 22 bases left between them. The germline V gene has CDR1 SQVTM and CDR2 ANQGSEA. This CDR3 comprises 15 residues. CDR3 bases: TGCAGCGTGATACCGGGGGACAGCGGAGGGTACGAGCAGTACTTC. Translating gives CSVIPGDSGGYEQYF.